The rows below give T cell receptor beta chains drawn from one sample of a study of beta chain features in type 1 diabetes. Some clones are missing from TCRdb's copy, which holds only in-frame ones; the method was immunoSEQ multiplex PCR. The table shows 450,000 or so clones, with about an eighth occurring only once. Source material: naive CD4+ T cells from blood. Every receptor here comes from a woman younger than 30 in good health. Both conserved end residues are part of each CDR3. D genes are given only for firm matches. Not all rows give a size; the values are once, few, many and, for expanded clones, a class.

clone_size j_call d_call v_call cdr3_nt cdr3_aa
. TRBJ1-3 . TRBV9 TGTGCCAGCAGCGTACAAGGAAAAGGAAACACCATATATTTT CASSVQGKGNTIYF
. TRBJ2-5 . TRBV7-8 TGTGCCAGCAGCTTTTCGACAGTCACAGAGACCCAGTACTTC CASSFSTVTETQYF
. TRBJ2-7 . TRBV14 TGTGCCAGCAGCCAAGATGAGTGGCTTTCTCTCCACGAGCAGTACTTC CASSQDEWLSLHEQYF
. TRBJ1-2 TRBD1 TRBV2 TGTGCCAGCAGGGAACAGGGGGTCTATGGCTACACCTTC CASREQGVYGYTF
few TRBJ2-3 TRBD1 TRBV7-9 TGTGCCAGCAGCGAAAGACAGGGGGATAGCACAGATACGCAGTATTTT CASSERQGDSTDTQYF
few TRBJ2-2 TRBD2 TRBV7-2 TGTGCCAGCAGCCCGGGACTAGCTCCCGGGGAGCTGTTTTTT CASSPGLAPGELFF
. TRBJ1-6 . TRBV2 TGTGCCAGCAGTGACTTGTCACCCCTCCACTTT CASSDLSPLHF
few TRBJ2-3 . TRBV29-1 TGCAGCGTTGTGGCCCTGAGCTACACAGATACGCAGTATTTT CSVVALSYTDTQYF
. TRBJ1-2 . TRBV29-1 TGCAGCGTTGAGGGCGGCTATGGCTACACCTTC CSVEGGYGYTF
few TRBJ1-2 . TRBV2 TGTGCCAGCAGTGAATTCGTCAACTATGGCTACACCTTC CASSEFVNYGYTF
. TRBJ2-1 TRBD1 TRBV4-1 TGCGCCAGCAGCCAACTCGGACAGGGACGGTACAATGAGCAGTTCTTC CASSQLGQGRYNEQFF
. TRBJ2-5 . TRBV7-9 TGTGCCAGCAGCCCACAAGGTTTCCCCCAAGAGACCCAGTACTTC CASSPQGFPQETQYF
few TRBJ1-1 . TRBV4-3 TGCGCCAGCAGCCAAGATTGGAGGGCGGACACTGAAGCTTTCTTT CASSQDWRADTEAFF
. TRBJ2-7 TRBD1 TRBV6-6 TGTGCCAGCACCTCCCGGGACAGGTATTACGAGCAGTACTTC CASTSRDRYYEQYF
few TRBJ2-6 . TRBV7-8 TGTGCCAGCAGCTTAGAGTACCGTTACTCTGGGGCCAACGTCCTGACTTTC CASSLEYRYSGANVLTF
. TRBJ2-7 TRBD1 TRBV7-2 TGTGCCAGCAGCCCACAACAGGGGGCGGGGGAGCAGTACTTC CASSPQQGAGEQYF
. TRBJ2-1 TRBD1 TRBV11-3 TGTGCCAGCAGCACCGACAGGGATTACTACAATGAGCAGTTCTTC CASSTDRDYYNEQFF
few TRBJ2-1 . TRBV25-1 TGTGCCAGCAGTGTGTTAGACGCCGTACCGGACAATGAGCAGTTCTTC CASSVLDAVPDNEQFF
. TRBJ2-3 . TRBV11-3 TGTGCCAGCAGCCCGGACGCCAGCGGACTAACAGATACGCAGTATTTT CASSPDASGLTDTQYF
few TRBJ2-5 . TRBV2 TGTGCCAGCAGCAAAGGTGCTAGCTCACAAGAGACCCAGTACTTC CASSKGASSQETQYF
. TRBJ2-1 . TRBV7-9 TGTGCCAGCAGCTTATGGGAGAATGAGCAGTTCTTC CASSLWENEQFF
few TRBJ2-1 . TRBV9 TGTGCCAGCAGCGTATACGGAGAGGGCCGAAATGAGCAGTTCTTC CASSVYGEGRNEQFF
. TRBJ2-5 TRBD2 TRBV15 TGTGCCACCAGTATGCGGGGGGGCCGTAGAGAGGAGACCCAGTACTTC CATSMRGGRREETQYF
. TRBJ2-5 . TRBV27 TGTGCCAGCAGTTCGGGGAGGGGGCGAGAGACCCAGTACTTC CASSSGRGRETQYF
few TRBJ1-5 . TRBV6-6 TGTGCCAGCAGTTACCAATCAGGGGAGGGGCAGCCCCAGCATTTT CASSYQSGEGQPQHF
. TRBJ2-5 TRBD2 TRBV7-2 TGTGCCAGCAGCTGGCTATCGGGAGGATGGGAGACCCAGTACTTC CASSWLSGGWETQYF
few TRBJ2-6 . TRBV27 TGTGCCACCGGTCCGGGGGTCGGGGCCAACGTCCTGACTTTC CATGPGVGANVLTF
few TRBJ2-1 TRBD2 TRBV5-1 TGCGCCAGCAGCTTTGGGACTAGCGGATACAATGAGCAGTTCTTC CASSFGTSGYNEQFF
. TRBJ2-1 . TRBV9 TGTGCCAGCAGCGTAGAGTACAATGAGCAGTTCTTC CASSVEYNEQFF
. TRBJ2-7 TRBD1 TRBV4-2 TGTGCCAGCAGCCAACGACCAACCGGGACAGGGACCCACGAGCAGTACTTC CASSQRPTGTGTHEQYF
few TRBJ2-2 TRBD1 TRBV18 TGTGCCAGCTCACCAGGGACAGTAATCACCGGGGAGCTGTTTTTT CASSPGTVITGELFF
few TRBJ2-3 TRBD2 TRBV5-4 TGTGCCAGCAGCCCAGGGACTAGTACAGATACGCAGTATTTT CASSPGTSTDTQYF
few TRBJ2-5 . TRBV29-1 TGCAGCGTTGGGTACCAGGAGGGGACCCAGTACTTC CSVGYQEGTQYF
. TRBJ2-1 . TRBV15 TGTGCCACCAGCAGAGCGGATTACAATGAGCAGTTCTTC CATSRADYNEQFF
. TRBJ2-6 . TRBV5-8 TGTGCCAGCAGCTTTGGGTCCGGGGCCAACGTCCTGACTTTC CASSFGSGANVLTF
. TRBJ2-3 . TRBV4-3 TGCGCCAGCAGCCAACATTTCACAGATACGCAGTATTTT CASSQHFTDTQYF
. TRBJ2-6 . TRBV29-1 TGCAGCGTTTCAGGTGGGGCCAACGTCCTGACTTTC CSVSGGANVLTF
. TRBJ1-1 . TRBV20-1 TGCAGTCCAACTCGGAGCCTCGAAGCTTTCTTT CSPTRSLEAFF
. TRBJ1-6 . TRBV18 TGTGCCAGCTCACCTATACAGAGCTCCTATAATTCACCCCTCCACTTT CASSPIQSSYNSPLHF
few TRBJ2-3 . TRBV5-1 TGCGCCAGCAGCTTGGCACAAAGCACAGATACGCAGTATTTT CASSLAQSTDTQYF
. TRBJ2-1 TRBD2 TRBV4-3 TGCGCCAGCAGCCCTCGACCAAGCGGGAGGGCGGGTGAGCAGTTCTTC CASSPRPSGRAGEQFF
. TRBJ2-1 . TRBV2 TGTGCCAGCAGTACCTACAATGAGCAGTTCTTC CASSTYNEQFF
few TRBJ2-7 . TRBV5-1 TGCGCCAGCAGCTTGGGACAGAGCTCCTACGAGCAGTACTTC CASSLGQSSYEQYF
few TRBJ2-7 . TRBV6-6 TGTGCCAGCAGTCCCAGGGAGTACGAGCAGTACTTC CASSPREYEQYF
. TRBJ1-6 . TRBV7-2 TGTGCCAGCACCCTAAGGGGAGGCACCTATAATTCACCCCTCCACTTT CASTLRGGTYNSPLHF
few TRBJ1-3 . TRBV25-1 TGTGCCAGCAGTGATCCGATCCGGGGAAACACCATATATTTT CASSDPIRGNTIYF
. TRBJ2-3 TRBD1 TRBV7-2 TGTGCCAGCAGCGTTAGCGTCGGGTGGGGACAGGGGGACGATACGCAGTATTTT CASSVSVGWGQGDDTQYF
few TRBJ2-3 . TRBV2 TGTGCCACCCTTAAGGGAGACCGACTCACAGATACGCAGTATTTT CATLKGDRLTDTQYF
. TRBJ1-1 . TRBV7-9 TGTGCCAGCAGCCCCGGCGCGGGGGCGCCGAACACTGAAGCTTTCTTT CASSPGAGAPNTEAFF
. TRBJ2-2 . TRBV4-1 TGCGCCAGCAGCCAAGAACAGGGATTTTTGGGGGAGCTGTTTTTT CASSQEQGFLGELFF
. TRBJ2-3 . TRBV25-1 TGTGCCAGCACCCTGGGGCCGAGCACAGATACGCAGTATTTT CASTLGPSTDTQYF
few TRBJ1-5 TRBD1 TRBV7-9 TGTGCCAGCAGCTTAGGACAGGGTGATGGACAGCCCCAGCATTTT CASSLGQGDGQPQHF